This T cell receptor beta chain was profiled in a study of cytomegalovirus exposure and HLA in healthy donors (dated by TCRdb to about 2017). About the investigation overall: According to an earlier analysis of 550 to 750 of the donors, about 180 million T cells yielded roughly 100 million unique TCR beta sequences and 276 Gb of sequence data. An early release that covered some 640 HLA-typed donors contained around 300 gigabases of sequencing data and approximately 85 million unique TCR sequences. Of the 300 to 450 genotyped donors, about 80% fell in the genetic ancestry cluster associated with self-reported Caucasian donors. The aim of the study was to test whether cataloging public T cell receptors could identify signatures of past pathogen exposure. The study profiled the T cell repertoires of 666 subjects by immunosequencing and related them to cytomegalovirus serostatus. A separate validation cohort of over a hundred different subjects was used in addition to the approximately 640-subject first cohort. To predict cytomegalovirus infection status, the study combined high-throughput TCR immunosequencing, statistical association of individual TCRs with disease status, and machine learning. To study patterns of TCR occurrence, a later analysis re-analyzed previously published TCR beta repertoires from 650 to 750 donors and added high-resolution HLA genotyping. In the later analysis, no new phenotypic data were used to find candidate immune exposures; instead, reliance was placed on TCR beta sequences and their occurrence across donors. An earlier analysis of several hundred of the donors applied high-throughput TCR beta sequencing to assess whether each TCR beta V gene segment acted as functional or pseudogenic. Donor age, sex, ethnicity and CMV serostatus were collected together with the repertoire data. A later genetic analysis used genome-wide SNP genotypes for about 55% of the 666 donors, treating that subset as a discovery cohort. All discovery cohort repertoires had been generated on a single sequencing platform. Both class I and class II loci were covered by HLA typing, at four-digit resolution. Typing coverage varied by locus: roughly 629-630 donors for A, B, C, DRB1 and DQB1; 522 for DQA1; more than 600 for DPA1; 450 to 480 for DPB1. Four or five DR-DQ haplotypes were handled as single units for association and clustering because linkage in the cohort was strong. On average, 235,054 unique TCR beta nucleotide sequences were sequenced per donor among fewer than 500 genotyped donors of the cohort, with 15% to 20% of those sequences being non-productive.

Library preparation employed the immunoSEQ multiplex PCR assay. For the multiplex PCR, a mixture combining 60 forward primers for TCR Vbeta segments and 13 reverse primers for TCR Jbeta segments was used. Amplification of the CDR3 region of rearranged TCR beta genes was performed with a multiplex PCR assay on genomic DNA. Amplified TCR beta libraries were sequenced as 87-base-pair reads on the Illumina HiSeq System. Regarding the original processing steps: Across the 700 or so repertoires, a later analysis counted 80 million or so unique TCR beta chains, around 10 million of which were shared by at least two donors. To remove PCR and sequencing errors, raw reads were error-corrected and collapsed into unique sequences using a nearest-neighbor algorithm that merged closely related sequences. Alignment of CDR3 sequences to IMGT reference sequences was used to assign V, D and J gene segments. For a sequence to be retained, a match of at least six nucleotides was required to both a V gene segment and a J gene segment. Rearrangements were classified as productive when the CDR3 lacked stop codons and remained in frame with V and J, and all other rearrangements were classified as non-productive. CDR3 was defined by IMGT convention, running from the second conserved V-encoded cysteine to the conserved J-encoded phenylalanine. The earlier analysis of about 530 of the donors excluded any sequence lacking an unambiguous match to a single V gene segment. In an earlier analysis of 500 to 750 of the donors, V segments were called functional above 56.7% productive rearrangements and were called segregating when the between-donor standard deviation exceeded 5%. To diagnose cytomegalovirus status from the catalog of TCR beta chain sequences, a statistical classification framework was built. In a later analysis, V and J genes were assigned by comparing TCR nucleotide sequences against IMGT/GENE-DB human TR gene sequences. Using the TCRdist pipeline, a later analysis assigned CDR3 sequences along with most-parsimonious VDJ recombination scenarios. In a later analysis, each TCR beta chain was defined by its CDR3 amino acid sequence together with its V-gene family, and reads without a unique V-gene family were excluded. To address suspected cross-contamination and a sequencing artifact, a later analysis removed some 620 highly shared, low-generation-probability nucleotide sequences. In a later analysis, a clonal expansion index was calculated for each public chain from normalized within-repertoire ranks of inferred template counts. A later analysis computed generation probabilities with a VDJ recombination model fitted to out-of-frame rearrangements, and checked the results against IGoR. Hypergeometric tests were used in a later analysis to score TCR-TCR, TCR-HLA and TCR-CMV co-occurrence, with a repertoire-size bias correction applied to the TCR pairs. To estimate false discovery rates, a later analysis permuted the HLA or CMV assignments 20 times. A later analysis grouped co-occurring TCRs with DBSCAN, adding TCRdist sequence similarity when clustering within HLA-allele-positive subsets. Repertoires with fewer than 30,000 or more than 120,000 public chains were left out of co-occurrence clustering, as were five repertoires with anomalous nucleotide sharing. The table was pulled from immuneACCESS by TCRdb, which kept in-frame rearrangements only. Such tables lose some clones; where checked, under half of the loss comes from unresolved V genes, and the rest has no known cause. The V and J calls and clone size come from that table; D and trimming were worked out from the DNA. The sample includes approximately 140,000 clones, with 73% observed a single time. The ten largest account for approximately 15% of the sample.

Concerning this clone itself: No cognate antigen has been identified for it. No clone much larger than this one lies a single base away; base qualities are absent.

V and J are truncated by 4 bases and 5 bases respectively, leaving an intervening sequence of 3 bases. The CDR3 spans 11 residues, from the cysteine through the phenylalanine. Only the CDR3 DNA is retained, 33 bases long and in frame from the first base. CDR1 is given as SGDLS and CDR2 as YYNGEE, both from the germline V gene. The cohort was made up of 666 healthy bone marrow donors. At the time of sampling, every cohort member was nominally healthy, though immune exposures that went unrecorded were likely present. CMV serostatus was positive for 289 and negative for about 55% of the roughly 670 cohort members, and was not recorded for this donor. Each donor provided a peripheral blood sample, and peripheral blood mononuclear cells were used for TCR beta sequencing. The Qiagen DNeasy Blood Extraction Kit was used to extract genomic DNA from the blood cell samples. Overall study outcomes, separate from this receptor: A few of the identified cytomegalovirus-associated TCR beta chains were confirmed in vitro to be specific for cytomegalovirus antigens. It was suggested by the authors that the approach could potentially be generalized to other disease states and immunological phenotypes. The classifier was reported to diagnose cytomegalovirus status with high specificity and sensitivity in both the original and validation cohorts. Broadly in line with IMGT annotations, most TCR beta V segments showed up in productive rearrangements about 87% or about 30% of the time in an earlier analysis of 450 to 600 of the donors. In a later genetic analysis, fewer N-insertions in productive TCRs were reported among donors in an Asian-associated ancestry cluster than the roughly 670-donor mean. Because HLA typing was missing for some donors at each locus, association tests included only the typed subset. Assigning TCR associations to individual alleles was difficult when HLA alleles, especially DR and DQ, strongly co-occurred. Some IMGT-functional V segments, including TRBV6-2 and TRBV6-3, could not be distinguished by the 87-base-pair reads and were therefore excluded. Linkage disequilibrium might explain the correlated functional status among segregating V segments, but an unknown experimental factor could not be excluded. Because counts were too low, approximately 18 rarely observed V segments, including chromosome 9 orphons, were excluded from the earlier analysis of 587 of the donors. A further reported finding was that TCR beta sequences accurately predicted the HLA-A and HLA-B alleles for most subjects in the first cohort. In a later analysis, HLA-associated TCR beta chains were found to be more clonally expanded and to have lower generation probabilities than equally common non-associated chains. Most TCR sequences were seen in very few donors, while some public TCRs were found in many individuals. A total of fewer than 200 TCR beta chains were listed by the study as associated with cytomegalovirus. According to a later analysis, most CMV-associated TCR beta chains appeared to be HLA-restricted, and the HLA associations seemed to be driven largely by CMV exposure. This cohort had only TCR beta chains sequenced, and the lack of alpha or paired-chain data limited which features could be detected. A cluster of highly shared sequence variants was judged likely to represent a technical artifact of the sequencing pipeline. Specific HLA alleles were associated with 18,000 or so TCR beta sequences at a false discovery rate of 0.05 in a later analysis. The only immune exposure information available for the cohort was CMV serostatus. A later analysis found that TCR association rates varied across HLA loci, with DRB1 alleles showing the most associated TCRs and HLA-C alleles the fewest. In a later genetic analysis, a missense DCLRE1C variant was associated with V-gene and J-gene trimming of TCR beta chains, and the association was replicated in an independent cohort. Roughly uniform sequencing depth across donors was assumed in presence/absence analyses, although this assumption may not hold. A later analysis reported that several top co-occurrence clusters appeared linked to parvovirus B19, influenza, CMV and Epstein-Barr virus.

Recombination linked TRBV9 to TRBJ2-2; the D segment cannot be called with confidence. The sequenced sample consisted of PBMCs. This receptor was identified in a human donor in good health. DNA sequence: TGTGCCAGCAGCACAACCGGGGAGCTGTTTTTT. This is translated as CASSTTGELFF.